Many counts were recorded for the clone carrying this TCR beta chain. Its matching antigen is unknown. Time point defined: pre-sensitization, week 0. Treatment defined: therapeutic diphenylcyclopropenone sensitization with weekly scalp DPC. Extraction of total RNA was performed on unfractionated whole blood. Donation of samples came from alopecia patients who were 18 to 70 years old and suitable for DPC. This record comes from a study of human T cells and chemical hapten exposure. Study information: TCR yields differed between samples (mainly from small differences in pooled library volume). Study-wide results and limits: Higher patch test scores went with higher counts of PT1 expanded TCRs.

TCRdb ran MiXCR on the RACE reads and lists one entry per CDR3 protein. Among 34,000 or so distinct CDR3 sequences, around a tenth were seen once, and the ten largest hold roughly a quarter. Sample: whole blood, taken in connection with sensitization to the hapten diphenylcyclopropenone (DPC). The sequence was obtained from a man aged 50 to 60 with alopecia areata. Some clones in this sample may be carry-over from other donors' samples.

CDR3 in DNA: TGTGCCAGCAGTTCCCCCAGCTCCTTACTTAAGATACGCACAGATACGCAGTATTTT. This sequence encodes CASSSPSSLLKIRTDTQYF. The rearrangement uses TRBV27 and TRBJ2-3; D ambiguous. The CDR3 has 19 amino acids. Germline CDR1 MNHEY, CDR2 SMNVEV (reference sequence). V lost 4 bases to trimming and J lost 1 base, with 24 bases between them.